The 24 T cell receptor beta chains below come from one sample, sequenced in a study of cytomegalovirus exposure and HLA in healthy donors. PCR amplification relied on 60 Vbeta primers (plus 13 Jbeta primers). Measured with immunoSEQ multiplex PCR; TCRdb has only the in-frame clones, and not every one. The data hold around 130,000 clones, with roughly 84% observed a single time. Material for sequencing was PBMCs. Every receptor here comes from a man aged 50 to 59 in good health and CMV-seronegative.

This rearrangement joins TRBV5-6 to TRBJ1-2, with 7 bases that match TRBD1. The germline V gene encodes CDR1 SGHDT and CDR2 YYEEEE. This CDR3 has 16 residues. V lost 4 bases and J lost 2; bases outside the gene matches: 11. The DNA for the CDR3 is TGTGCCAGCAGCCCCATTGGGACAGCGAAAAACTATGGCTACACCTTC. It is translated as CASSPIGTAKNYGYTF.

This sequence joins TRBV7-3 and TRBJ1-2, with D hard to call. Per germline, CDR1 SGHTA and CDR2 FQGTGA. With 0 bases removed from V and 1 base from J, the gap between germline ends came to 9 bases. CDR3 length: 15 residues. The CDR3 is CASSLTSRDNYGYTF. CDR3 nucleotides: TGTGCCAGCAGCTTAACGAGCCGGGATAACTATGGCTACACCTTC.

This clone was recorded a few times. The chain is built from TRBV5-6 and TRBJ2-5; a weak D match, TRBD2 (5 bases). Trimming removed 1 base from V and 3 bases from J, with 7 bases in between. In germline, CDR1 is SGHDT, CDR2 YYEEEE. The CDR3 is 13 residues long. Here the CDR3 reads CASSLRAEETQYF. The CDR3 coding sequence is TGTGCCAGCAGCTTGAGAGCGGAAGAGACCCAGTACTTC. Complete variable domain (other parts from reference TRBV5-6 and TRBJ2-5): DAGVTQSPTHLIKTRGQQVTLRCSPKSGHDTVSWYQQALGQGPQFIFQYYEEEERQRGNFPDRFSGHQFPNYSSELNVNALLLGDSALYLCASSLRAEETQYFGPGTRLLVL.

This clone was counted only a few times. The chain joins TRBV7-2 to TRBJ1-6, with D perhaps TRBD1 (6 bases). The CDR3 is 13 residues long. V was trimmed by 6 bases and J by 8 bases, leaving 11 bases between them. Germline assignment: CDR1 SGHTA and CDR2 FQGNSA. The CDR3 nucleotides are TGTGCCAGCAGTCTGGCAGGGGATTCACCCCTCCACTTT. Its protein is CASSLAGDSPLHF.

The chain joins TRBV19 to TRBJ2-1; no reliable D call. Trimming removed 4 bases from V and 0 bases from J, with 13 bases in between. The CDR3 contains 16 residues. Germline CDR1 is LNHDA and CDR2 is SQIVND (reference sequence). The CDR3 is CASSTHPLSSYNEQFF. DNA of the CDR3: TGTGCCAGTAGTACCCACCCACTGAGCTCCTACAATGAGCAGTTCTTC.

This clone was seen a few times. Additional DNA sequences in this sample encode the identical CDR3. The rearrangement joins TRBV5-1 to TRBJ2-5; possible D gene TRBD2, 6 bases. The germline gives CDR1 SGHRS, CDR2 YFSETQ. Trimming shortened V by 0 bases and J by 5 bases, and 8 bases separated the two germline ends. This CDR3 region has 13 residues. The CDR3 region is CASSLVGGETQYF. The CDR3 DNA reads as TGCGCCAGCAGCTTGGTTGGAGGGGAGACCCAGTACTTC.

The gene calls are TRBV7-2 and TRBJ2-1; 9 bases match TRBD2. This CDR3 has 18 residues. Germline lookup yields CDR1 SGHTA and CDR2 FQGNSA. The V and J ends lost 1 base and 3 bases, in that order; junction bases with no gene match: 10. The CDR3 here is CASSLDVSGGHNYNEQFF. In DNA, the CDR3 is TGTGCCAGCAGCTTAGATGTTAGCGGGGGACATAACTACAATGAGCAGTTCTTC. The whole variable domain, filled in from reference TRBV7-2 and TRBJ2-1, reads GAGVSQSPSNKVTEKGKDVELRCDPISGHTALYWYRQSLGQGLEFLIYFQGNSAPDKSGLPSDRFSAERTGGSVSTLTIQRTQQEDSAVYLCASSLDVSGGHNYNEQFFGPGTRLTVL.

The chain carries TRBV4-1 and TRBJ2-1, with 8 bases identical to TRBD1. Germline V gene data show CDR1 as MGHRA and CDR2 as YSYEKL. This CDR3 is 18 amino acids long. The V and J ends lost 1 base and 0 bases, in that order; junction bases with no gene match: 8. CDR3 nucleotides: TGCGCCAGCAGCCAAGGACAGGGGACCGACAGCTCCTACAATGAGCAGTTCTTC. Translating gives CASSQGQGTDSSYNEQFF.

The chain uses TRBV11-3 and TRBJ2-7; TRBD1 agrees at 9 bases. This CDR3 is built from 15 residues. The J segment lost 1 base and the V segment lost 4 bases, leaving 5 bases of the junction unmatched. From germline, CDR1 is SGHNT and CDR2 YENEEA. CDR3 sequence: CASSSGTGISYEQYF. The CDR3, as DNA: TGTGCCAGCAGCTCCGGGACAGGGATTTCCTACGAGCAGTACTTC.

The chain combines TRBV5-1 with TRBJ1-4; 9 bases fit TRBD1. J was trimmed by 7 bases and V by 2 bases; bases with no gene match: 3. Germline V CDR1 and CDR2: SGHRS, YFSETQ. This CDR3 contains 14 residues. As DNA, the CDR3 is TGCGCCAGCAGCTTCGAGACAGGGGGTGAAAAACTGTTTTTT. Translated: CASSFETGGEKLFF.

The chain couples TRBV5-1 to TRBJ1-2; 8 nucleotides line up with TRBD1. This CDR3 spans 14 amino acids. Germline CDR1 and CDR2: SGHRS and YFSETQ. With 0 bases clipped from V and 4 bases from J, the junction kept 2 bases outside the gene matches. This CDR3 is CASSLDQGAYGYTF. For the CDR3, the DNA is TGCGCCAGCAGCTTGGATCAGGGGGCCTATGGCTACACCTTC. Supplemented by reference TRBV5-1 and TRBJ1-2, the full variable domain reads KAGVTQTPRYLIKTRGQQVTLSCSPISGHRSVSWYQQTPGQGLQFLFEYFSETQRNKGNFPGRFSGRQFSNSRSEMNVSTLELGDSALYLCASSLDQGAYGYTFGSGTRLTVV.

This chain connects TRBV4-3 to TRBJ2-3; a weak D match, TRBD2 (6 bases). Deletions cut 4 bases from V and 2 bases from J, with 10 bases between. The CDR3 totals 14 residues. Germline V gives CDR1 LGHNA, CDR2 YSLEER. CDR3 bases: TGCGCCAGCAGCCCGGACTATTTCACAGATACGCAGTATTTT. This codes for CASSPDYFTDTQYF.

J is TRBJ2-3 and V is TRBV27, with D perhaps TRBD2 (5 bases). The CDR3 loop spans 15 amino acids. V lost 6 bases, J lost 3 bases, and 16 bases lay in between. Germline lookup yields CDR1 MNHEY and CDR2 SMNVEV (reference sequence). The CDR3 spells CASRPADGWTDTQYF. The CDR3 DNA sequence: TGTGCCAGCAGGCCAGCGGATGGGTGGACAGATACGCAGTATTTT.

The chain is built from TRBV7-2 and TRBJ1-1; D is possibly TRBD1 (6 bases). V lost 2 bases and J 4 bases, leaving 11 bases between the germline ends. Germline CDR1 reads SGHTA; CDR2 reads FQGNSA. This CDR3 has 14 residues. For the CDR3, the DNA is TGTGCCAGCAGCTTATCCGTAGGGGGCACTGAAGCTTTCTTT. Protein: CASSLSVGGTEAFF. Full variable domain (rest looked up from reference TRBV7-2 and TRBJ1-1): GAGVSQSPSNKVTEKGKDVELRCDPISGHTALYWYRQSLGQGLEFLIYFQGNSAPDKSGLPSDRFSAERTGGSVSTLTIQRTQQEDSAVYLCASSLSVGGTEAFFGQGTRLTVV.

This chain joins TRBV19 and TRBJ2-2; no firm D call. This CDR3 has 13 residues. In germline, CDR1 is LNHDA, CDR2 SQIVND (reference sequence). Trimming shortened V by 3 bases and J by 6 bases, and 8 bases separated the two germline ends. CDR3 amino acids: CASSIFPPGELFF. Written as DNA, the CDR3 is TGTGCCAGTAGTATCTTCCCTCCCGGGGAGCTGTTTTTT.

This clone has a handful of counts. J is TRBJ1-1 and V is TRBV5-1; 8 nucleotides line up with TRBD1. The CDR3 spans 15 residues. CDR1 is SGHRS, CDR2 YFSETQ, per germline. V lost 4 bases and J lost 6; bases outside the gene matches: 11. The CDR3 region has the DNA TGCGCCAGCAGCACAGGACAGGGTCTGTCGGCTGAAGCTTTCTTT. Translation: CASSTGQGLSAEAFF.

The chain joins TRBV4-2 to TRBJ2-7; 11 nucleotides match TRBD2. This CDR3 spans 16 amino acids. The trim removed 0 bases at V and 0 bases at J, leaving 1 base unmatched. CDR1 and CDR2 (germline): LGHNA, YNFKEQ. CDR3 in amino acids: CASSQDGTSGSYEQYF. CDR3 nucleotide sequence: TGTGCCAGCAGCCAAGATGGGACTAGCGGCTCCTACGAGCAGTACTTC.

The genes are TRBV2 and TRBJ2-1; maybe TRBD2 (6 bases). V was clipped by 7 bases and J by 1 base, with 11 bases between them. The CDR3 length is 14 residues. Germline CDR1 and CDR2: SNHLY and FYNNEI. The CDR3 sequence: CASNIGGSYNEQFF. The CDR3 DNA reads TGTGCCAGCAATATCGGGGGTTCCTACAATGAGCAGTTCTTC.

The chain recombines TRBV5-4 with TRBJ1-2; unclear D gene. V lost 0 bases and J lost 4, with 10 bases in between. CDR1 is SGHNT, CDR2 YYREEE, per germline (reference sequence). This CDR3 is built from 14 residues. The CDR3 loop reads CASSLDRSAYGYTF. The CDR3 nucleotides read TGTGCCAGCAGCTTGGACAGATCGGCCTATGGCTACACCTTC.

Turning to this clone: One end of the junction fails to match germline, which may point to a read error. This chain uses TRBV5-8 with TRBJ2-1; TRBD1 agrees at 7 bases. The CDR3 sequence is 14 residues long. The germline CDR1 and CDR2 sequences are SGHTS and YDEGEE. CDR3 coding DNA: TGTGCCAGCAGTTTGGGACAGACCCTTAATGAGCAGTTCTTC. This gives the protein CASSLGQTLNEQFF.

The chain's CDR3 is CASHEGGEQYF. CDR3 DNA: TGCGCCAGCCACGAGGGAGGCGAGCAGTACTTC. The V gene is TRBV5-1, the J gene TRBJ2-7; D might be TRBD2 (6 bases). Germline CDR1 is SGHRS and CDR2 is YFSETQ. This CDR3 region has 11 residues. Trimming stripped 7 bases from V and 6 bases from J, with 11 bases between.

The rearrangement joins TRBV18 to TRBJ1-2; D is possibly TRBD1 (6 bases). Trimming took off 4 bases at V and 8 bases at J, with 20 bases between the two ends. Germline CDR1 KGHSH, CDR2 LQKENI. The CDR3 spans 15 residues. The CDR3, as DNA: TGTGCCAGCTCACTCCGGGCAACAGGGTCGGAAGGCTACACCTTC. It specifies CASSLRATGSEGYTF.

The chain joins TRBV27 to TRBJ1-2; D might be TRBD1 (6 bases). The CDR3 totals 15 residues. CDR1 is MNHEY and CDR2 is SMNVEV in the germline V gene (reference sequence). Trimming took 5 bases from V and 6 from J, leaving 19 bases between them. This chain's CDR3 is CASSDRLGGGDGYTF. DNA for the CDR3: TGTGCCAGCAGTGATAGGCTAGGGGGGGGAGATGGCTACACCTTC.

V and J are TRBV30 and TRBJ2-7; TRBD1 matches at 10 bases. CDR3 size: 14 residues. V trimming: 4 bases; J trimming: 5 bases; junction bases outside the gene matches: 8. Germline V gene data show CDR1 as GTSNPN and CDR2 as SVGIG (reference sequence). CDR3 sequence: CAWKPGQGIHEQYF. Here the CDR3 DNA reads TGTGCCTGGAAACCGGGACAGGGGATTCACGAGCAGTACTTC.